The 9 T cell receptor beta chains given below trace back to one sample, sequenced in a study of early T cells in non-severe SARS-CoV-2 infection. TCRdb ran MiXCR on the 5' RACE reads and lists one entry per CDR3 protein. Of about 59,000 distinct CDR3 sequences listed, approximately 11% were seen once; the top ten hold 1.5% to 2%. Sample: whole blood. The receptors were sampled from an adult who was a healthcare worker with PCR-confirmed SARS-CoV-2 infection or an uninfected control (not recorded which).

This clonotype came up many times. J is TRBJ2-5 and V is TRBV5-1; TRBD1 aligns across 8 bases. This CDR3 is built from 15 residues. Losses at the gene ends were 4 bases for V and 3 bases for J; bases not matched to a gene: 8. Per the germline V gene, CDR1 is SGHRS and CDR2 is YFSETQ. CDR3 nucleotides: TGCGCCAGCAGCCGAGGACAGGGCGCGGAAGAGACCCAGTACTTC. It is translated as CASSRGQGAEETQYF.

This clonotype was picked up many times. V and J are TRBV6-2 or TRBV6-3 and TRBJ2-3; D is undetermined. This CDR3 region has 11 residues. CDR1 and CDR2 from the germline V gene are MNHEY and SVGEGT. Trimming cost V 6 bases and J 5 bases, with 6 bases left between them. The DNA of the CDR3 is TGTGCCAGCAGGGAGATAGATACGCAGTATTTT. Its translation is CASREIDTQYF.

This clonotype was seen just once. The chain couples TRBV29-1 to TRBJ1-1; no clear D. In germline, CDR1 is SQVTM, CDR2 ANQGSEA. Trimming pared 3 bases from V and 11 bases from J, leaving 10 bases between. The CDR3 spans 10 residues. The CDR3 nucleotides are TGCAGCGTTGAGTCCGGCGAGGCTTTCTTT. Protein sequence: CSVESGEAFF.

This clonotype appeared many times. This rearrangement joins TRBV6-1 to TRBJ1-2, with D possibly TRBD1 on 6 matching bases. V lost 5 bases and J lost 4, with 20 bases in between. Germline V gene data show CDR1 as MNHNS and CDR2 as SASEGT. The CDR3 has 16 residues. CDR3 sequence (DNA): TGTGCCAGCAGTCCCCATGCGGGGGGCGCCTCCTATGGCTACACCTTC. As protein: CASSPHAGGASYGYTF.

CDR3 protein: CASSETASGGTDTQYF. The CDR3, as DNA: TGTGCCAGCAGTGAGACGGCTAGCGGGGGCACAGATACGCAGTATTTT. The chain recombines TRBV6-4 with TRBJ2-3; 9 bases are shared with TRBD2. Germline V gene data show CDR1 as MRHNA and CDR2 as SNTAGT. J was trimmed by 1 base and V by 3 bases; bases with no gene match: 5. This CDR3 contains 16 residues.

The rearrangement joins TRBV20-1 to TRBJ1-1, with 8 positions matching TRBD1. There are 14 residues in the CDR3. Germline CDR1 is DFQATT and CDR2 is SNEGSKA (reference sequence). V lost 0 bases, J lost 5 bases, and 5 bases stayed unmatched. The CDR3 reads CSARDRGHRTEAFF. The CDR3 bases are TGCAGTGCTAGAGACAGGGGGCATCGGACTGAAGCTTTCTTT.

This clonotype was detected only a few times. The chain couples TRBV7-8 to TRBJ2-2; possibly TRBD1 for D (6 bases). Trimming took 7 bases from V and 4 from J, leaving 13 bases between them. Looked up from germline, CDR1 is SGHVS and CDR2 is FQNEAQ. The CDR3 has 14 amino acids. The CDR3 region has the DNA TGTGCCAGCATATGGGGGCCGCCCACCGGGGAGCTGTTTTTT. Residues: CASIWGPPTGELFF.

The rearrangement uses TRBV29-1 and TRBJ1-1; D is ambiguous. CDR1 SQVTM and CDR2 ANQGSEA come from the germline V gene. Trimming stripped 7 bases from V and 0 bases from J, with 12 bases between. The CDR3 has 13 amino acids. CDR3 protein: CSARGGMNTEAFF. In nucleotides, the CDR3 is TGCAGCGCCAGAGGAGGCATGAACACTGAAGCTTTCTTT.

In nucleotides, the CDR3 is TGTGCCAGCAGGGAGAGGGAGGCGGCCAACGTCCTGACTTTC. It specifies CASREREAANVLTF. The rearrangement uses TRBV7-2 and TRBJ2-6, with D maybe TRBD2 (6 bases). The germline CDR1 and CDR2 sequences are SGHTA and FQGNSA. The germline V and J ends were trimmed by 6 bases and 6 bases, with 12 bases remaining between them. The CDR3 is 14 residues long.